Listed below are T cell receptor beta chains from one sample, sequenced in a study of blood T cells in healthy people across ages. TCRdb called the 5' RACE reads again in MiXCR, with one record for every CDR3 protein. The sample yields about 800,000 distinct CDR3 sequences, around 25% seen once. This same sample was also taken into another study, of T cells of mothers and their children.

Sequenced input: blood. These receptors came from a boy between 5 and 17 years old in good health. The CDR3 runs from the conserved cysteine through the conserved F or W.

J gene: TRBJ1-3
V gene: TRBV6-1
CDR3 protein: CASSEAGGPGNTIYF

J gene: TRBJ1-2
V gene: TRBV6-5
CDR3 protein: CASRERQGDYGYTF

J gene: TRBJ2-5
V gene: TRBV14
CDR3 protein: CASSQRTGEPQETQYF

J gene: TRBJ2-5
V gene: TRBV7-3
CDR3 protein: CATSPTGAWETQYF

J gene: TRBJ2-1
V gene: TRBV11-3
CDR3 protein: CASSLGKREWGDEQFF

J gene: TRBJ2-7
V gene: TRBV20-1
CDR3 protein: CSARRGRNGYEQYF

J gene: TRBJ2-5
V gene: TRBV7-2
CDR3 protein: CASSLFGQIQETQYF

J gene: TRBJ1-2
V gene: TRBV12-3/TRBV12-4
CDR3 protein: CASSLSPGFSYGYTF

J gene: TRBJ2-5
V gene: TRBV6-2/TRBV6-3
CDR3 protein: CASSRAHSPREQYF

J gene: TRBJ2-7
V gene: TRBV29-1
CDR3 protein: CSADFGPAAYF

J gene: TRBJ2-5
V gene: TRBV27
CDR3 protein: CASRKGGQETQYF

J gene: TRBJ2-1
V gene: TRBV5-1
CDR3 protein: CASWTGQLYNEQFF

J gene: TRBJ1-5
V gene: TRBV7-2
CDR3 protein: CASSSTGGRWQPQHF

J gene: TRBJ2-2
V gene: TRBV5-1
CDR3 protein: CASSLAEQGSGELFF

J gene: TRBJ2-1
V gene: TRBV29-1
CDR3 protein: CSVEDLAGNSYNEQFF

J gene: TRBJ2-1
V gene: TRBV7-9
CDR3 protein: CASSLGYGTGNNEQFF

J gene: TRBJ1-6
V gene: TRBV20-1
CDR3 protein: CSAMTRGVNPPLHF

J gene: TRBJ2-7
V gene: TRBV18
CDR3 protein: CASSLNLDAYEQYF

J gene: TRBJ2-3
V gene: TRBV4-3
CDR3 protein: CASSQTGSTDTQYF

J gene: TRBJ2-6
V gene: TRBV4-3
CDR3 protein: CASSQGGTGESGANVLTF

J gene: TRBJ2-5
V gene: TRBV29-1
CDR3 protein: CSVQPKETQYF

J gene: TRBJ1-2
V gene: TRBV12-3/TRBV12-4
CDR3 protein: CASSLDTYGYTF

J gene: TRBJ2-2
V gene: TRBV24-1
CDR3 protein: CATSDHLGELFF

J gene: TRBJ2-3
V gene: TRBV2
CDR3 protein: CASSLSGGTTDTQYF

J gene: TRBJ1-1
V gene: TRBV29-1
CDR3 protein: CSVDLTGNTEAFF

J gene: NA
V gene: TRBV10-3
CDR3 protein: CAISEFPWHYIYEQYF

J gene: TRBJ2-1
V gene: TRBV20-1
CDR3 protein: CSAWTSEGSYNEQFF

J gene: TRBJ2-5
V gene: TRBV12-3/TRBV12-4
CDR3 protein: CASSLEAGTHQETQYF

J gene: TRBJ1-1
V gene: TRBV5-1
CDR3 protein: CASSSGPLVEAFF

J gene: TRBJ2-1
V gene: TRBV7-2
CDR3 protein: CASSSRVNNEQFF

J gene: TRBJ2-1
V gene: TRBV4-3
CDR3 protein: CASSQDSLAGGQNEQFF

J gene: TRBJ2-3
V gene: TRBV7-9
CDR3 protein: CASSSNIGGGTDTQYF

J gene: TRBJ2-3
V gene: TRBV11-2
CDR3 protein: CASSLYGAALTDTQYF

J gene: TRBJ2-1
V gene: TRBV20-1
CDR3 protein: CSALAVGEYEQFF

J gene: TRBJ1-5
V gene: TRBV20-1
CDR3 protein: CSASADNSNQPQHF

J gene: TRBJ2-2
V gene: TRBV28
CDR3 protein: CATSRNQVTGELFF

J gene: TRBJ2-5
V gene: TRBV20-1
CDR3 protein: CSEGGTLLETQYF

J gene: NA
V gene: TRBV11-3
CDR3 protein: CASSLAGPPINTQHF

J gene: TRBJ2-2
V gene: TRBV3-1
CDR3 protein: CASSHSAGGWTGELFF

J gene: TRBJ2-4
V gene: TRBV14
CDR3 protein: CASSHVRKSIQYF

J gene: TRBJ2-7
V gene: TRBV29-1
CDR3 protein: CSVPGGGPYEQYF

J gene: TRBJ2-7
V gene: TRBV15
CDR3 protein: CATSLSRTGTYEQYF

J gene: TRBJ1-3
V gene: TRBV6-5
CDR3 protein: CATKWGLSGNTIYF

J gene: TRBJ2-6
V gene: TRBV28
CDR3 protein: CASKGLGGSGANVLTF

J gene: TRBJ2-1
V gene: TRBV5-5
CDR3 protein: CASSGGGQARAVEQFF

J gene: NA
V gene: TRBV7-2
CDR3 protein: CASSLIDISEQYF

J gene: TRBJ2-4
V gene: TRBV9
CDR3 protein: CASSVVGDTDIQYF

J gene: TRBJ1-1
V gene: TRBV5-1
CDR3 protein: CASSTGQGGKTEAFF

J gene: TRBJ2-2
V gene: TRBV14
CDR3 protein: CASSHAGELFF

J gene: TRBJ2-2
V gene: TRBV12-3/TRBV12-4
CDR3 protein: CASSPEGRPSGELFF

J gene: TRBJ1-2
V gene: TRBV4-3
CDR3 protein: CASSQVGQGAHGYTF

J gene: TRBJ2-3
V gene: TRBV6-5
CDR3 protein: CASRPLASTDTQYF

J gene: TRBJ1-6
V gene: TRBV4-3
CDR3 protein: CASSQVGTNSPLHF

J gene: TRBJ1-5
V gene: TRBV28
CDR3 protein: CASSLMLVNQPQHF

J gene: TRBJ2-5
V gene: TRBV29-1
CDR3 protein: CSVEIIAGGEETQYF

J gene: TRBJ1-2
V gene: TRBV30
CDR3 protein: CAWSEGGGYTF